This entry concerns a single T cell receptor beta chain. Its target is not known. The data stem from a study of blood T cells in healthy people across ages. Across the whole study: Researchers report that template switching captured about one barcoded beta molecule per two T cells. General study results and limits: A roughly linear age-dependent decrease characterized TCR beta diversity per million T cells.

Using a J-beta primer mix together with a sample-barcoded 5' primer, a second PCR was run for about 7 to 12 cycles. One entry per CDR3 protein results from TCRdb running MiXCR on the 5' RACE reads. The table shows hundreds of thousands of distinct CDR3 sequences, with approximately 30% occurring only once. No fewer than 7 million PBMCs went into each sample. No fewer than 5.5 micrograms of total RNA were isolated from every sample. The material sequenced was blood. The receptor comes from a woman of 80 years or more in good health.

CDR3 DNA sequence: TGTGCCATCGGACAGACAGGGGCCTCCTACGAGCAGTACTTC. Translated: CAIGQTGASYEQYF. The rearrangement joins TRBV10-3 to TRBJ2-7; 8 bases match TRBD1. V was pared by 8 bases and J by 0 bases, with 6 bases of the junction left unmatched. This CDR3 spans 14 amino acids. Germline CDR1 is ENHRY and CDR2 is SYGVKD.